Below, 26 T cell receptor beta chains from the same sample are listed, as sequenced in a study of beta chain features in type 1 diabetes (dated by TCRdb to 2017 to 2018). Libraries were prepared through the immunoSEQ multiplex PCR assay. The entire isolated RNA was reverse transcribed using the High Capacity cDNA Reverse Transcription Kit, and thus expressed TCRB transcripts were sequenced. TCRdb re-hosts the immuneACCESS table, in-frame sequences only. Its copies lack some clones; in the studies checked, an unresolved V gene accounts for under half of them, and the cause for the rest is not known. A total of about 230,000 clones appear in this sample, 9.6% of them only once. The top ten hold under 0.045% of the sample. The sample was naive CD4+ T cells from blood. Per the publication, the cell subset or site label means: true naive CD4+ T cells. Receptors were obtained from a woman between 18 and 29 years old in good health.

V is TRBV7-2 and J is TRBJ2-3; 10 bases agree with TRBD2. With 3 bases clipped from V and 1 base from J, the junction kept 7 bases outside the gene matches. Germline CDR1 is SGHTA and CDR2 is FQGNSA. This CDR3 is 17 amino acids long. The CDR3 reads CASSFFPGLARTDTQYF. The CDR3 DNA reads as TGTGCCAGCAGCTTTTTTCCGGGACTAGCGCGCACAGATACGCAGTATTTT.

The gene calls are TRBV5-1 and TRBJ1-2; D not resolved. The V gene's germline CDR1 is SGHRS and CDR2 YFSETQ. CDR3 length: 13 residues. Deletions cut 4 bases from V and 8 bases from J, with 15 bases between. CDR3 nucleotides: TGCGCCAGCAGCGCTCGGCCTGGCGGGGGCTACACCTTC. Protein sequence: CASSARPGGGYTF.

This clone was observed a few times. The V call is TRBV18, the J call TRBJ1-4; 8 bases are shared with TRBD1. The trim removed 0 bases at V and 8 bases at J, leaving 5 bases unmatched. Per the germline V gene, CDR1 is KGHSH and CDR2 is LQKENI. The CDR3 covers 15 residues. DNA of the CDR3: TGTGCCAGCTCACCACCGGGACAGGAGGGCGAAAAACTGTTTTTT. This gives the protein CASSPPGQEGEKLFF.

This clone was seen more than once but under ten times. The rearrangement links TRBV5-1 to TRBJ1-4, with 10 bases aligning to TRBD1. This CDR3 comprises 16 residues. V gave up 6 bases and J gave up 8 bases; unmatched junction bases: 13. From germline, CDR1 is SGHRS and CDR2 YFSETQ. The CDR3: CASTFPCGDRGEKLFF. The CDR3 nucleotides are TGCGCCAGCACATTCCCCTGTGGGGACAGGGGCGAAAAACTGTTTTTT.

V gene TRBV28 combines with J gene TRBJ1-2, with TRBD1 matching 9 bases. CDR1 and CDR2 (germline): MDHEN, SYDVKM. The trim removed 2 bases at V and 5 bases at J, leaving 3 bases unmatched. This CDR3 has 14 amino acids. CDR3 coding DNA: TGTGCCAGCAGTTTAAGGACAGGGGAATATGGCTACACCTTC. Its translation: CASSLRTGEYGYTF.

This clone has more than one count but fewer than ten. V gene TRBV11-2 combines with J gene TRBJ2-1; 7 positions match TRBD2. The CDR3 runs to 17 residues. The germline CDR1 and CDR2 sequences are SGHAT and FQNNGV. V trimming: 3 bases; J trimming: 0 bases; junction bases outside the gene matches: 8. The DNA for the CDR3 is TGTGCCAGCAGCTTTCAGCTGGGGGGGAGCTCCTACAATGAGCAGTTCTTC. Encoded protein: CASSFQLGGSSYNEQFF.

This clone was seen a few times. J is TRBJ1-6 and V is TRBV6-5; no reliable D call. Germline values: CDR1 MNHEY, CDR2 SVGAGI. V lost 6 bases, J lost 9 bases, and 18 bases lay in between. The CDR3 has 15 amino acids. The CDR3, as DNA: TGTGCCAGCAGCCCACCGGGCGGGGAAGGTTCACCCCTCCACTTT. Translated: CASSPPGGEGSPLHF.

The chain couples TRBV4-2 to TRBJ2-7; TRBD2 is a possible D gene (5 bases). Germline V gene data show CDR1 as LGHNA and CDR2 as YNFKEQ. Trimming took 2 bases from V and 4 from J, leaving 15 bases between them. This CDR3 has 15 residues. DNA of the CDR3: TGTGCCAGCAGCCAACTCGGACTCAGATCGTACGAGCAGTACTTC. Translated, it gives CASSQLGLRSYEQYF.

J is TRBJ2-3 and V is TRBV1; TRBD2 was called by the table and not checked on the DNA. TRBV1 is labeled a pseudogene. The length of the CDR3 is 17 residues. The CDR3 DNA sequence: TGCACCAGCAGCCAATTCTTACTAGCGGGAGTAGGTGATACGCAGTATTTT. This sequence encodes CTSSQFLLAGVGDTQYF.

The CDR3 reads CASINLAPGYYGYTF. The CDR3 bases are TGTGCCAGCATAAACCTGGCTCCGGGGTACTATGGCTACACCTTC. The chain joins TRBV2 to TRBJ1-2; no reliable D call. CDR1 and CDR2 (germline): SNHLY, FYNNEI. CDR3 length: 15 residues. Trimming removed 7 bases from V and 3 bases from J, with 18 bases in between.

This chain joins TRBV5-1 and TRBJ1-1; TRBD1 matches at 7 bases. After removal of 4 bases from V and 0 bases from J, the junction contained 12 bases not matched to a gene. The CDR3 extends over 17 amino acids. In germline, CDR1 is SGHRS, CDR2 YFSETQ. The CDR3 DNA follows: TGCGCCAGCAGCCTCCGGGGGCAGGGGGTGTTGAACACTGAAGCTTTCTTT. Its protein product is CASSLRGQGVLNTEAFF.

This clone was seen a few times. This chain uses TRBV11-2 with TRBJ2-5; D is perhaps TRBD2 (5 bases). Between the trimmed V and J ends, which lost 7 bases and 5 bases, there was a span of 14 bases. The CDR3 is made up of 13 amino acids. Germline CDR1 reads SGHAT; CDR2 reads FQNNGV. In DNA, the CDR3 is TGTGCCAGCAAAAGGACTGGCGGTGAGACCCAGTACTTC. Encoded protein: CASKRTGGETQYF.

The gene calls are TRBV14 and TRBJ1-1; 7 positions agree with TRBD1. The CDR3 spans 13 residues. Germline trimming cut 3 bases from V and 4 bases from J; bases unmatched to any gene: 2. CDR1 SGHDN and CDR2 FVKESK come from the germline V gene. The CDR3 DNA is TGTGCCAGCAGCCAGGACAGGAGCACTGAAGCTTTCTTT. Translating it yields CASSQDRSTEAFF. The variable domain in full, with the rest retrieved from reference TRBV14 and TRBJ1-1, is EAGVTQFPSHSVIEKGQTVTLRCDPISGHDNLYWYRRVMGKEIKFLLHFVKESKQDESGMPNNRFLAERTGGTYSTLKVQPAELEDSGVYFCASSQDRSTEAFFGQGTRLTVV.

This clone was picked up a small number of times. J is TRBJ2-1 and V is TRBV29-1; 10 bases align to TRBD2. V was pared by 7 bases and J by 4 bases, with 7 bases of the junction left unmatched. Germline V CDR1 and CDR2: SQVTM, ANQGSEA. This CDR3 has 14 residues. CDR3 nucleotides: TGCAGCGCCATTAGGACTAGCGGTTACAATGAGCAGTTCTTC. This sequence encodes CSAIRTSGYNEQFF.

The gene calls are TRBV15 and TRBJ1-2; TRBD1 matches at 7 bases. J lost 5 bases, V lost 1 base, and 10 bases had no gene match. Germline CDR1 LNHNV, CDR2 YYDKDF (reference sequence). The CDR3 length is 16 residues. The CDR3 sequence: CATSRGVGTAYYGYTF. Here the CDR3 DNA reads TGTGCCACCAGCAGAGGAGTAGGGACAGCTTATTATGGCTACACCTTC.

This clone was recorded a few times. The rearrangement uses TRBV7-6 and TRBJ1-3, with D maybe TRBD1 (5 bases). The CDR3 has 16 amino acids. The V and J ends lost 4 bases and 2 bases respectively, with 15 bases between them. The germline V gene has CDR1 SGHVS and CDR2 FNYEAQ. The CDR3 nucleotides are TGTGCCAGCAGCTATAGAGACAGCTCCCCTGGAAACACCATATATTTT. Amino acids: CASSYRDSSPGNTIYF.

This clone was counted between two and nine times. V is TRBV4-2 and J is TRBJ1-1; D gene uncertain. The V gene lost 3 bases and the J gene lost 8 bases, with 10 bases spanning the gap. Per the germline V gene, CDR1 is LGHNA and CDR2 is YNFKEQ. The CDR3 has 12 residues. The CDR3 DNA follows: TGTGCCAGCAGCCAGACATCCCGGGAAGCTTTCTTT. Its protein is CASSQTSREAFF.

This chain connects TRBV5-4 to TRBJ2-3; 7 nucleotides line up with TRBD1. Germline V gives CDR1 SGHNT, CDR2 YYREEE (reference sequence). V lost 5 bases, J lost 4 bases, and 7 bases stayed unmatched. The CDR3 spans 14 residues. The DNA for the CDR3 is TGTGCCAGCAGAAATGGACAGGAGGCAGATACGCAGTATTTT. It is translated as CASRNGQEADTQYF.

The sample holds a few counts of this clone. V gene TRBV30 combines with J gene TRBJ2-7; 9 bases are shared with TRBD1. After removal of 3 bases from V and 4 bases from J, the junction contained 10 bases not matched to a gene. The CDR3 consists of 15 residues. CDR1 is GTSNPN, CDR2 SVGIG, per germline (reference sequence). This CDR3 is CAWRGPRDRAYEQYF. The CDR3 DNA is TGTGCCTGGAGAGGGCCGCGGGACAGGGCTTACGAGCAGTACTTC.

This clone was seen more than once but under ten times. This chain connects TRBV7-8 to TRBJ1-3; no clear D gene. The V end was cut by 3 bases, the J end by 0 bases, with 6 bases between. This CDR3 region has 14 residues. Germline V lookup: CDR1 SGHVS, CDR2 FQNEAQ. This CDR3 is CASSFAGSGNTIYF. CDR3 in DNA: TGTGCCAGCAGCTTTGCGGGCTCTGGAAACACCATATATTTT.

V and J are TRBV6-6 and TRBJ2-7; TRBD2 agrees at 12 bases. Trimming at V came to 6 bases and at J to 0 bases, leaving 3 bases not matched to a gene. The CDR3 has 15 residues. Germline V CDR1 and CDR2: MNHNY, SVGAGI (reference sequence). The CDR3 spells CASSLTSGSSYEQYF. The CDR3, as DNA: TGTGCCAGCAGCCTGACTAGCGGGAGCTCCTACGAGCAGTACTTC.

The rearrangement uses TRBV7-9 and TRBJ2-1; D might be TRBD2 (5 bases). The V gene lost 0 bases and the J gene lost 8 bases, with 11 bases spanning the gap. CDR3 length equals 14 residues. In germline, CDR1 is SEHNR, CDR2 FQNEAQ (reference sequence). The CDR3 is CASSLARRRDEQFF. CDR3 in DNA: TGTGCCAGCAGCTTAGCGCGACGGCGGGATGAGCAGTTCTTC.

The J gene is TRBJ1-2, the V gene TRBV6-5; D is perhaps TRBD1 (6 bases). Germline V gene lookup returns CDR1 MNHEY and CDR2 SVGAGI. The V and J ends lost 10 bases and 3 bases respectively, with 18 bases between them. The CDR3 runs 14 residues. CDR3 coding DNA: TGTGCCACCGTGAGCGGGGGGGGCCACTATGGCTACACCTTC. Encoded protein: CATVSGGGHYGYTF.

The chain recombines TRBV4-1 with TRBJ1-3; unclear D gene. Germline V gene lookup returns CDR1 MGHRA and CDR2 YSYEKL. With 3 bases removed from V and 0 bases from J, the gap between germline ends came to 6 bases. This CDR3 spans 14 amino acids. CDR3 in amino acids: CASSQGSSGNTIYF. The CDR3 region has the DNA TGCGCCAGCAGCCAGGGGAGCTCTGGAAACACCATATATTTT.

The sample holds a few counts of this clone. V is TRBV19 and J is TRBJ1-1; no firm D call. CDR1 and CDR2 (germline): LNHDA, SQIVND (reference sequence). The length of the CDR3 is 15 residues. V lost 5 bases and J lost 1, with 14 bases in between. CDR3 sequence: CASSLGGRTNTEAFF. CDR3 nucleotide sequence: TGTGCCAGTAGTCTCGGAGGGCGTACGAACACTGAAGCTTTCTTT.

This clone was observed a handful of times. The chain combines TRBV7-9 with TRBJ2-6; D uncertain. The V gene's germline CDR1 is SEHNR and CDR2 FQNEAQ (reference sequence). V was cut by 3 bases and J by 0 bases, with 12 bases left in between. This CDR3 comprises 17 residues. CDR3 DNA sequence: TGTGCCAGCAGCTTCGGCCAGGTTTTCTCTGGGGCCAACGTCCTGACTTTC. It translates to CASSFGQVFSGANVLTF.